The entry below describes one T cell receptor beta chain. This record comes from a study of shared clonotypes between healthy human individuals. Measured with immunoSEQ multiplex PCR; TCRdb has only the in-frame clones, and not every one. This sample carries about a million clones, 60% to 80% of them seen once, and the ten largest clones take 0.89%. The germline V gene has CDR1 MNHEY and CDR2 SVGAGI. The V end lost 6 bases, the J end lost 6 bases, and 18 bases lay between the germline ends. The length of the CDR3 is 15 residues. The chain couples TRBV6-5 to TRBJ1-5; possibly TRBD1 for D (5 bases). This TCR derives from a man between 18 and 29 years old in good health. Some clones in this sample may be carry-over from other donors' samples. The sample comprised memory CD4+ T cells from PBMCs. Subset of the sample: CD45RA-negative fraction. For the CDR3, the DNA is TGTGCCAGCAGCAACCGGGGGGGGGTTGGTCAGCCCCAGCATTTT. Translation gives CASSNRGGVGQPQHF.